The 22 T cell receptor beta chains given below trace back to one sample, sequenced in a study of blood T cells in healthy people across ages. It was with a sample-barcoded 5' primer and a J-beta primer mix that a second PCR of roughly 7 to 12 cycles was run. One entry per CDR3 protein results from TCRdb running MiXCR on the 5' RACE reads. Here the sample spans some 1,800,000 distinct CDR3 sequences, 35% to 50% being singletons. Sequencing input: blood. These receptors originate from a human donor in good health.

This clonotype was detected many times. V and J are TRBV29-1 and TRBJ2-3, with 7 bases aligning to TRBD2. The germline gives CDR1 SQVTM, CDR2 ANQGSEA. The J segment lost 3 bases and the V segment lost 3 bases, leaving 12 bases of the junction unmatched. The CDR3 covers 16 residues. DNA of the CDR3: TGCAGCGTTGAGGGGGGGAAAGGGTTTGGAACAGATACGCAGTATTTT. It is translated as CSVEGGKGFGTDTQYF.

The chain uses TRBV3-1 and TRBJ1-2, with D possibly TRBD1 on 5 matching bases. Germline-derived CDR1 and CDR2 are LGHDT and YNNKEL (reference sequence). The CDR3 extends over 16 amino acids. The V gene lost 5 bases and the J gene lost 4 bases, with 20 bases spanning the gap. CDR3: CASSVGAIPRGYGYTF. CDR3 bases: TGTGCCAGCAGCGTAGGGGCCATTCCCCGCGGCTATGGCTACACCTTC.

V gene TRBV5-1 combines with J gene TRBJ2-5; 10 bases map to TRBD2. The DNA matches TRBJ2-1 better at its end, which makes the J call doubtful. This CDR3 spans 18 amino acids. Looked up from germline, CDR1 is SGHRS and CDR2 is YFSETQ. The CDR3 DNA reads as TGCGCCAGCAGCTTGGATTTCCGGCTAGCGGGGGACCAAGAGACCCAGTTCTTC. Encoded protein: CASSLDFRLAGDQETQFF.

The CDR3 loop is CASSQEAASGGSWIGEQYF. As DNA, the CDR3 is TGTGCCAGCAGCCAAGAGGCTGCTAGCGGGGGGTCTTGGATTGGCGAGCAGTACTTC. The chain carries TRBV4-2 and TRBJ2-7, with 11 bases that match TRBD2. Germline V gives CDR1 LGHNA, CDR2 YNFKEQ. The CDR3 consists of 19 residues. With V trimmed by 0 bases and J by 6 bases, 16 bases remained unmatched.

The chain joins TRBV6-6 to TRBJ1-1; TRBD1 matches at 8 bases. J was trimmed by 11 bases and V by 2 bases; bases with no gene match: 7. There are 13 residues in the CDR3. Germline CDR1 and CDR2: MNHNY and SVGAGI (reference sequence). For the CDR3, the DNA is TGTGCCAGCAGTTACAAAGAGACAGGGGACGCTTTCTTT. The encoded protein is CASSYKETGDAFF.

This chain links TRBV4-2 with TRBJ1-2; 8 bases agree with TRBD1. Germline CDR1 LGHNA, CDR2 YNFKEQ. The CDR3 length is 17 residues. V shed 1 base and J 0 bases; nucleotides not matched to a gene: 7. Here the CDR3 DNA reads TGTGCCAGCAGCCAAGCGGGAGACAGGGGCTCTAACTATGGCTACACCTTC. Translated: CASSQAGDRGSNYGYTF.

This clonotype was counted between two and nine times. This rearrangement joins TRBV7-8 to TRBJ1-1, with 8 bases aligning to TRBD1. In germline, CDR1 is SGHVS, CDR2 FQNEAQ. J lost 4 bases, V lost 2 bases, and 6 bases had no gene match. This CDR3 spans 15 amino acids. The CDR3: CASSLLLTGATEAFF. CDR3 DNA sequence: TGTGCCAGCAGCTTATTGCTGACAGGGGCCACTGAAGCTTTCTTT.

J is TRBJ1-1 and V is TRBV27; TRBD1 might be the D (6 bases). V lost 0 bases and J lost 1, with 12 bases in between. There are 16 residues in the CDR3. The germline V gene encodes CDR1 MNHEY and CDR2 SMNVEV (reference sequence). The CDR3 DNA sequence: TGTGCCAGCAGTTTATCTCCCGGGACACCGAACACTGAAGCTTTCTTT. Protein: CASSLSPGTPNTEAFF.

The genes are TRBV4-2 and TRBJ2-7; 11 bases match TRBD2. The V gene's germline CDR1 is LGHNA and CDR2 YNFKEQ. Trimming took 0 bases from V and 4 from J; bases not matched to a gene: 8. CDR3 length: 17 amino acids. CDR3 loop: CASSQEITSGGWYEQYF. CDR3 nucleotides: TGTGCCAGCAGCCAAGAAATCACTAGCGGGGGTTGGTACGAGCAGTACTTC.

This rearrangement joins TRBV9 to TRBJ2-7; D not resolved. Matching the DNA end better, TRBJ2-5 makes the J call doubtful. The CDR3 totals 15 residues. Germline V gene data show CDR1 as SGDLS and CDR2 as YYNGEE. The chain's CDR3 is CASSARTAKAETQYF. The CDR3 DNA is TGTGCCAGCAGCGCCAGGACCGCCAAGGCGGAGACCCAGTACTTC.

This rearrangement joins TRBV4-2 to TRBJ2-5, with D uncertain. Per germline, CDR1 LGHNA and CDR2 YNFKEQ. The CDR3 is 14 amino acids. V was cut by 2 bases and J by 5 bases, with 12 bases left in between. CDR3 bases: TGTGCCAGCAGCCAATTTAAACGGTTGGAGACCCAGTACTTC. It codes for CASSQFKRLETQYF.

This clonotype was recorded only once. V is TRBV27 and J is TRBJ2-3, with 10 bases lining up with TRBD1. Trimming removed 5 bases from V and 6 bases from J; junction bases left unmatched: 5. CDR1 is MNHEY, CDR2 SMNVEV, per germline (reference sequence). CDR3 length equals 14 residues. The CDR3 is CASSHGTGVDTQYF. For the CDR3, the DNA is TGTGCCAGCAGTCATGGGACAGGGGTCGATACGCAGTATTTT.

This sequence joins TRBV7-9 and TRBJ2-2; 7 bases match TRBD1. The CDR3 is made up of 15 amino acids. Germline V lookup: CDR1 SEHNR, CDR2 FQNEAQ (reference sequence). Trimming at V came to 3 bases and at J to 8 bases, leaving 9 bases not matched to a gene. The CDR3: CASSFPSTGLGELFF. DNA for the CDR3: TGTGCCAGCAGCTTCCCGTCGACAGGGCTTGGGGAGCTGTTTTTT.

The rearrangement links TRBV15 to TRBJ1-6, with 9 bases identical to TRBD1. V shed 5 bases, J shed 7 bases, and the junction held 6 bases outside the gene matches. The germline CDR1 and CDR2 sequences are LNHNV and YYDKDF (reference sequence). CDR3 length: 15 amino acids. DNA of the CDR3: TGTGCCACCAGCGAACGGGGGACAGGGAATTCACCCCTCCACTTT. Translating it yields CATSERGTGNSPLHF.

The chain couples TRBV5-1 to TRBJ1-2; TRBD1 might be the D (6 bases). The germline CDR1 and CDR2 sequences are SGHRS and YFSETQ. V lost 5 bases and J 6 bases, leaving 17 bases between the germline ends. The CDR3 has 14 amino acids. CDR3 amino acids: CASREQGLVDGYTF. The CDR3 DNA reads TGCGCCAGCAGGGAACAGGGTTTAGTGGATGGCTACACCTTC.

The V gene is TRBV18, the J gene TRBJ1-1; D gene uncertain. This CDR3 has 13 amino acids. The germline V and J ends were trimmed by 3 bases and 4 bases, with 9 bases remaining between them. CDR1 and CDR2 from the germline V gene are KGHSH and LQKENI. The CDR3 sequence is CASSPGSGTEAFF. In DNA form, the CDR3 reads TGTGCCAGCTCACCCGGGAGTGGCACTGAAGCTTTCTTT.

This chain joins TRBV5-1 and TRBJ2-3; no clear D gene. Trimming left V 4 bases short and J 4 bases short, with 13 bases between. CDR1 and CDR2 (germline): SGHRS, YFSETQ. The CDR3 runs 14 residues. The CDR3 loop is CASSPQWSSDTQYF. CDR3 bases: TGCGCCAGCAGCCCCCAATGGTCCTCAGATACGCAGTATTTT.

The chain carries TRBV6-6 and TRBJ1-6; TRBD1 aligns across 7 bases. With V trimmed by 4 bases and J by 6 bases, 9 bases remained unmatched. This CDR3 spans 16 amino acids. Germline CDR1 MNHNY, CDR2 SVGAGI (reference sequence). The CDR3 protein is CASSLRQGGSNSPLHF. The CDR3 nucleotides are TGTGCCAGCAGTTTAAGACAGGGTGGAAGTAATTCACCCCTCCACTTT.

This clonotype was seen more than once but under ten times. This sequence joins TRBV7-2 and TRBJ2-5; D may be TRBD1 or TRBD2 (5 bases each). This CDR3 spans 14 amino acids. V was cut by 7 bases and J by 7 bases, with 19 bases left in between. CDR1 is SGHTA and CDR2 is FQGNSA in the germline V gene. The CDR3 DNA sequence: TGTGCCAGCACCCCTTCGGCCAGAGGGGTGACCCAGTACTTC. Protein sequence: CASTPSARGVTQYF.

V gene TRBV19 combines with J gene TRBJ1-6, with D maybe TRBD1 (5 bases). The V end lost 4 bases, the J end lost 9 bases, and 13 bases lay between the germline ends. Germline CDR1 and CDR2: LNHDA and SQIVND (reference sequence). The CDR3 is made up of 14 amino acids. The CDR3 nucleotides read TGTGCCAGTAGTAGAGGGCCAGGGTCTTCACCCCTCCACTTT. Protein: CASSRGPGSSPLHF.

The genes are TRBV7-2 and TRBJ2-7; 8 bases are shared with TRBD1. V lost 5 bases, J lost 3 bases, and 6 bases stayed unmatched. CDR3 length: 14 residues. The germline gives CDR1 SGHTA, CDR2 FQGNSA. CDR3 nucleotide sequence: TGTGCCAGCAGCCTGATGACAGGGGACTACGAGCAGTACTTC. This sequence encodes CASSLMTGDYEQYF.

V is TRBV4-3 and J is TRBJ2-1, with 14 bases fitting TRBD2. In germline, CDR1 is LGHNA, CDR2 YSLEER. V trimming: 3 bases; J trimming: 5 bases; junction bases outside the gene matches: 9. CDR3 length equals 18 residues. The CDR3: CASSHTGLAGGPNNEQFF. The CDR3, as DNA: TGCGCCAGCAGCCACACCGGACTAGCGGGGGGTCCAAACAATGAGCAGTTCTTC.